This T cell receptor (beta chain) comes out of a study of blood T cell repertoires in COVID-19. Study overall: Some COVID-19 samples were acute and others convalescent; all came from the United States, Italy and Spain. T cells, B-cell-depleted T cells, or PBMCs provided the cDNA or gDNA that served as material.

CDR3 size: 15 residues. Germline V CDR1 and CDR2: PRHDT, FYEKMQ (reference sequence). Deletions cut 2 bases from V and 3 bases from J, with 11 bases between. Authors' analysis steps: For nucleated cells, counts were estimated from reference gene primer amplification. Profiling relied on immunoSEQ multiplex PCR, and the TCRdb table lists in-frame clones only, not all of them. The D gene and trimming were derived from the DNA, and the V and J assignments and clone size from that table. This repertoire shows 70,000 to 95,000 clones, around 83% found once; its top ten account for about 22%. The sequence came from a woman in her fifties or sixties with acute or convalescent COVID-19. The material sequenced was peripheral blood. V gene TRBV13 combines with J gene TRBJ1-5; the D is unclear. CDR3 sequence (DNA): TGTGCCAGCAGCTTACGTCGGGGAACCAATCAGCCCCAGCATTTT. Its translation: CASSLRRGTNQPQHF. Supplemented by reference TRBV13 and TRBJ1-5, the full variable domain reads AAGVIQSPRHLIKEKRETATLKCYPIPRHDTVYWYQQGPGQDPQFLISFYEKMQSDKGSIPDRFSAQQFSDYHSELNMSSLELGDSALYFCASSLRRGTNQPQHFGDGTRLSIL.